Given below is one T cell receptor (beta chain) in context. Its antigen is as yet unknown. V dropped 4 bases and J dropped 9; count of bases not matched to a gene: 20. The CDR3 spans 18 residues. Germline V gene sequence: CDR1 SGHNT, CDR2 YYREEE (reference sequence). The donors were healthy bone marrow donors. The data were taken from a study of cytomegalovirus exposure and HLA in healthy donors. General study results and limits: Most subjects had HLA-A and HLA-B alleles reportedly predicted accurately by TCR beta sequences. In presence/absence analyses, roughly uniform sequencing depth across donors was assumed. Follow-up analysis found HLA locus-dependent TCR association rates, highest for DRB1 and lowest for HLA-C.

The study ran its PCR with 60 Vbeta and 13 Jbeta primers. The protocol was immunoSEQ multiplex PCR, while the TCRdb copy is restricted to in-frame clones and leaves out a portion. This table has 150,000 or so clones, about 79% appearing once. This clonotype originated in a woman aged 45 to 65 in good health and CMV-seropositive. The chain joins TRBV5-4 to TRBJ2-1; 9 nucleotides align to TRBD2. The sample comprised PBMCs. The CDR3 spells CASSRGGLAGVESSEQFF. In DNA, the CDR3 is TGTGCCAGCAGCCGGGGAGGATTAGCGGGAGTGGAATCAAGTGAGCAGTTCTTC.